Presented here are 23 T cell receptor beta chains from one specimen sequenced in a study of blood T cell repertoires in COVID-19. Measured with immunoSEQ multiplex PCR; TCRdb has only the in-frame clones, and not every one. The sample records around 94,000 clones, approximately 85% being singletons. Material: peripheral blood. The receptor source for this set is a man aged 40-49 years with active or convalescent COVID-19.

The CDR3 DNA reads TGTGCCAGCAGCGTAGGTAGGGGACAACTAGATTACTACGAGCAGTACTTC. It yields the protein CASSVGRGQLDYYEQYF. The gene calls are TRBV9 and TRBJ2-7; D might be TRBD1 (6 bases). The CDR3 is made up of 17 amino acids. CDR1 SGDLS and CDR2 YYNGEE come from the germline V gene. V lost 0 bases and J lost 3, with 19 bases in between.

J is TRBJ2-6 and V is TRBV2; 9 bases map to TRBD1. There are 18 residues in the CDR3. The trim removed 6 bases at V and 0 bases at J, leaving 9 bases unmatched. The germline gives CDR1 SNHLY, CDR2 FYNNEI. The CDR3 sequence is CASSRKGQGSSGANVLTF. The CDR3 DNA is TGTGCCAGCAGCCGAAAGGGACAGGGAAGCTCTGGGGCCAACGTCCTGACTTTC. The entire variable domain, with the rest obtained from reference TRBV2 and TRBJ2-6, is as follows: EPEVTQTPSHQVTQMGQEVILRCVPISNHLYFYWYRQILGQKVEFLVSFYNNEISEKSEIFDDQFSVERPDGSNFTLKIRSTKLEDSAMYFCASSRKGQGSSGANVLTFGAGSRLTVL.

This chain links TRBV6-5 with TRBJ1-1, with TRBD1 matching 7 bases. V dropped 6 bases and J dropped 4; count of bases not matched to a gene: 5. Germline V gene data show CDR1 as MNHEY and CDR2 as SVGAGI. The CDR3 sequence is 13 residues long. CDR3 sequence reads: CASRMTGPTEAFF. CDR3 DNA sequence: TGTGCCAGCAGGATGACAGGGCCCACTGAAGCTTTCTTT.

The gene calls are TRBV4-1 and TRBJ2-1; 8 bases map to TRBD2. Germline CDR1 is MGHRA and CDR2 is YSYEKL. Trimming took 0 bases from V and 9 from J; bases not matched to a gene: 4. This CDR3 is built from 14 residues. CDR3 sequence: CASSQDTGGLEQFF. In nucleotides, the CDR3 is TGCGCCAGCAGCCAAGATACGGGGGGGCTTGAGCAGTTCTTC.

The chain links TRBV4-1 to TRBJ1-1; D not resolved. This CDR3 is 15 amino acids long. V dropped 0 bases and J dropped 2 bases, with 10 bases sitting between them. Germline V gives CDR1 MGHRA, CDR2 YSYEKL. The CDR3: CASSQEVALNTEAFF. The DNA of the CDR3 is TGCGCCAGCAGCCAAGAGGTGGCCTTAAACACTGAAGCTTTCTTT.

The chain uses TRBV27 and TRBJ2-5; 8 nucleotides align to TRBD2. V was pared by 3 bases and J by 3 bases, with 6 bases of the junction left unmatched. In germline, CDR1 is MNHEY, CDR2 SMNVEV (reference sequence). The CDR3 consists of 15 residues. The CDR3 sequence is CASSLASAGEETQYF. The CDR3 DNA reads TGTGCCAGCAGTTTGGCCTCAGCGGGGGAAGAGACCCAGTACTTC.

This chain joins TRBV18 and TRBJ1-2; tentatively, D is TRBD1 (5 bases). The CDR3 contains 13 residues. V was pared by 2 bases and J by 4 bases, with 8 bases between. The germline V gene has CDR1 KGHSH and CDR2 LQKENI. CDR3 protein: CASSPGRAYGYTF. Here the CDR3 DNA reads TGTGCCAGCTCACCAGGCAGGGCCTATGGCTACACCTTC.

This clone has a handful of counts. This chain uses TRBV5-1 with TRBJ2-1; a possible D gene is TRBD1 (6 bases). Trimming removed 4 bases at V and 5 bases at J, with 22 bases between. The CDR3 is made up of 17 amino acids. Germline CDR1 reads SGHRS; CDR2 reads YFSETQ. Written as DNA, the CDR3 is TGCGCCAGCAGCCCAAGACTAACAGGGAGCCTTAACAATGAGCAGTTCTTC. This encodes CASSPRLTGSLNNEQFF.

The chain is built from TRBV5-4 and TRBJ1-3; D perhaps matches TRBD1 (5 bases). Between the trimmed V and J ends, which lost 4 bases and 0 bases, there was a span of 11 bases. CDR1 is SGHNT, CDR2 YYREEE, per germline (reference sequence). This CDR3 contains 15 residues. The CDR3 bases are TGTGCCAGCAGCCGGGGGGGGATCTCTGGAAACACCATATATTTT. Amino acid sequence: CASSRGGISGNTIYF.

The CDR3: CASSLADLRGNYGYTF. The CDR3 bases are TGTGCCAGCAGCTTAGCGGATTTACGGGGGAACTATGGCTACACCTTC. The V and J genes are TRBV7-9 and TRBJ1-2; a weak D match, TRBD1 (5 bases). The CDR3 is 16 amino acids. Deletions cut 0 bases from V and 2 bases from J, with 13 bases between. The germline V gene encodes CDR1 SEHNR and CDR2 FQNEAQ (reference sequence).

The chain combines TRBV19 with TRBJ2-1; D might be TRBD2 (5 bases). From germline, CDR1 is LNHDA and CDR2 SQIVND (reference sequence). This CDR3 spans 14 amino acids. Trimming removed 3 bases at V and 3 bases at J, with 9 bases between. The CDR3 bases are TGTGCCAGTAGTATCGGGGATCGCTACAATGAGCAGTTCTTC. Its protein is CASSIGDRYNEQFF.

J is TRBJ1-6 and V is TRBV5-5; tentatively, D is TRBD1 (6 bases). The CDR3 contains 14 residues. Germline CDR1 SGHKS, CDR2 YYEKEE (reference sequence). Trimming took 4 bases from V and 10 from J, leaving 15 bases between them. The CDR3 reads CASSRLQGESPLHF. The CDR3, as DNA: TGTGCCAGCAGCCGACTACAGGGAGAATCACCCCTCCACTTT.

The rearrangement uses TRBV19 and TRBJ1-5; weak D call: TRBD1 (5 bases). The CDR3 totals 14 residues. In germline, CDR1 is LNHDA, CDR2 SQIVND (reference sequence). Trimming stripped 6 bases from V and 1 base from J, with 10 bases between. CDR3 DNA sequence: TGTGCCAGTAGATGGGGCCAGAGCAATCAGCCCCAGCATTTT. Its protein is CASRWGQSNQPQHF.

The V gene is TRBV6-5, the J gene TRBJ2-7; D is perhaps TRBD1 (6 bases). Trimming pared 10 bases from V and 4 bases from J, leaving 20 bases between. The CDR3 runs to 14 residues. CDR1 is MNHEY, CDR2 SVGAGI, per germline. CDR3: CATKLQGRAYEQYF. The CDR3, as DNA: TGTGCCACGAAGTTACAGGGCCGTGCTTACGAGCAGTACTTC.

In its sample, this clone was seen a few times. The chain carries TRBV3-1 (or the pseudogene TRBV3-2) and TRBJ2-3, with D perhaps TRBD2 (5 bases). Germline CDR1 reads LGHDT; CDR2 reads YNNKEL (reference sequence). The CDR3 extends over 13 amino acids. The V end lost 4 bases, the J end lost 14 bases, and 19 bases lay between the germline ends. The CDR3 region has the DNA TGTGCCAGCAGCCTCCGCGGGTCCCCCGAGTGGTATTTT. Encoded protein: CASSLRGSPEWYF.

The chain uses TRBV30 and TRBJ2-4; D possibly corresponds to TRBD2 (6 bases). The CDR3 sequence is 15 residues long. The germline V gene encodes CDR1 GTSNPN and CDR2 SVGIG (reference sequence). Trimming took 1 base from V and 0 from J, leaving 10 bases between them. CDR3 protein: CAWSGGRLAKNIQYF. CDR3 in DNA: TGTGCCTGGAGTGGTGGGAGGCTAGCCAAAAACATTCAGTACTTC.

V gene TRBV27 combines with J gene TRBJ2-7; 8 nucleotides match TRBD2. J was trimmed by 2 bases and V by 1 base; bases with no gene match: 4. The CDR3 covers 15 residues. CDR1 is MNHEY and CDR2 is SMNVEV in the germline V gene (reference sequence). CDR3 sequence: CASSLLRGATYEQYF. CDR3 DNA: TGTGCCAGCAGTTTATTGCGGGGGGCGACCTACGAGCAGTACTTC.

The rearrangement joins TRBV7-9 to TRBJ1-2, with D uncertain. This CDR3 has 15 amino acids. Germline V gene data show CDR1 as SEHNR and CDR2 as FQNEAQ (reference sequence). V lost 1 base and J 3 bases, leaving 12 bases between the germline ends. The CDR3 is CASSLGGGLDYGYTF. The CDR3 DNA reads TGTGCCAGCAGCTTAGGAGGAGGGCTGGACTATGGCTACACCTTC.

J is TRBJ1-1 and V is TRBV29-1; 7 nucleotides agree with TRBD1. Germline CDR1 and CDR2: SQVTM and ANQGSEA. Unmatched junction bases numbered 5, after V lost 3 bases and J lost 4 bases. CDR3 size: 13 residues. CDR3 loop: CSVETGYPTEAFF. In DNA form, the CDR3 reads TGCAGCGTTGAGACAGGGTATCCCACTGAAGCTTTCTTT.

The chain has TRBV6-5 and TRBJ2-7, with TRBD1 matching over 10 bases. This CDR3 spans 12 amino acids. Trimming removed 5 bases from V and 6 bases from J; junction bases left unmatched: 1. CDR1 is MNHEY and CDR2 is SVGAGI in the germline V gene. The CDR3 reads CASSRDRGEQYF. As DNA, the CDR3 is TGTGCCAGCAGTAGGGACAGGGGCGAGCAGTACTTC.

The J gene is TRBJ2-7, the V gene TRBV6-2 or TRBV6-3; 8 nucleotides agree with TRBD2. Germline V gene data show CDR1 as MNHEY and CDR2 as SVGEGT. The CDR3 totals 15 residues. V was pared by 5 bases and J by 0 bases, with 6 bases of the junction left unmatched. DNA of the CDR3: TGTGCCAGCAGTCCATACCTAGCGGGCTCCTACGAGCAGTACTTC. Its translation is CASSPYLAGSYEQYF.

The chain has TRBV5-1 and TRBJ2-7; the D gene is possibly TRBD1 (6 bases). Per the germline V gene, CDR1 is SGHRS and CDR2 is YFSETQ. Trimming took off 4 bases at V and 0 bases at J, with 11 bases between the two ends. The CDR3 is 14 residues long. The CDR3 region is CASSPGTLSYEQYF. Here the CDR3 DNA reads TGCGCCAGCAGCCCTGGGACACTCTCCTACGAGCAGTACTTC. Combining the CDR3 with reference TRBV5-1 and TRBJ2-7 gives the whole variable domain KAGVTQTPRYLIKTRGQQVTLSCSPISGHRSVSWYQQTPGQGLQFLFEYFSETQRNKGNFPGRFSGRQFSNSRSEMNVSTLELGDSALYLCASSPGTLSYEQYFGPGTRLTVT.

The chain employs TRBV18 and TRBJ2-7, with D tentatively TRBD1 (5 bases). In germline, CDR1 is KGHSH, CDR2 LQKENI. V was pared by 6 bases and J by 3 bases, with 12 bases between. The CDR3 contains 13 residues. The CDR3 spells CASSPGRVYEQYF. The CDR3 nucleotides are TGTGCCAGCTCGCCCGGCAGGGTCTACGAGCAGTACTTC. The variable domain in full, completed from reference TRBV18 and TRBJ2-7, reads NAGVMQNPRHLVRRRGQEARLRCSPMKGHSHVYWYRQLPEEGLKFMVYLQKENIIDESGMPKERFSAEFPKEGPSILRIQQVVRGDSAAYFCASSPGRVYEQYFGPGTRLTVT.